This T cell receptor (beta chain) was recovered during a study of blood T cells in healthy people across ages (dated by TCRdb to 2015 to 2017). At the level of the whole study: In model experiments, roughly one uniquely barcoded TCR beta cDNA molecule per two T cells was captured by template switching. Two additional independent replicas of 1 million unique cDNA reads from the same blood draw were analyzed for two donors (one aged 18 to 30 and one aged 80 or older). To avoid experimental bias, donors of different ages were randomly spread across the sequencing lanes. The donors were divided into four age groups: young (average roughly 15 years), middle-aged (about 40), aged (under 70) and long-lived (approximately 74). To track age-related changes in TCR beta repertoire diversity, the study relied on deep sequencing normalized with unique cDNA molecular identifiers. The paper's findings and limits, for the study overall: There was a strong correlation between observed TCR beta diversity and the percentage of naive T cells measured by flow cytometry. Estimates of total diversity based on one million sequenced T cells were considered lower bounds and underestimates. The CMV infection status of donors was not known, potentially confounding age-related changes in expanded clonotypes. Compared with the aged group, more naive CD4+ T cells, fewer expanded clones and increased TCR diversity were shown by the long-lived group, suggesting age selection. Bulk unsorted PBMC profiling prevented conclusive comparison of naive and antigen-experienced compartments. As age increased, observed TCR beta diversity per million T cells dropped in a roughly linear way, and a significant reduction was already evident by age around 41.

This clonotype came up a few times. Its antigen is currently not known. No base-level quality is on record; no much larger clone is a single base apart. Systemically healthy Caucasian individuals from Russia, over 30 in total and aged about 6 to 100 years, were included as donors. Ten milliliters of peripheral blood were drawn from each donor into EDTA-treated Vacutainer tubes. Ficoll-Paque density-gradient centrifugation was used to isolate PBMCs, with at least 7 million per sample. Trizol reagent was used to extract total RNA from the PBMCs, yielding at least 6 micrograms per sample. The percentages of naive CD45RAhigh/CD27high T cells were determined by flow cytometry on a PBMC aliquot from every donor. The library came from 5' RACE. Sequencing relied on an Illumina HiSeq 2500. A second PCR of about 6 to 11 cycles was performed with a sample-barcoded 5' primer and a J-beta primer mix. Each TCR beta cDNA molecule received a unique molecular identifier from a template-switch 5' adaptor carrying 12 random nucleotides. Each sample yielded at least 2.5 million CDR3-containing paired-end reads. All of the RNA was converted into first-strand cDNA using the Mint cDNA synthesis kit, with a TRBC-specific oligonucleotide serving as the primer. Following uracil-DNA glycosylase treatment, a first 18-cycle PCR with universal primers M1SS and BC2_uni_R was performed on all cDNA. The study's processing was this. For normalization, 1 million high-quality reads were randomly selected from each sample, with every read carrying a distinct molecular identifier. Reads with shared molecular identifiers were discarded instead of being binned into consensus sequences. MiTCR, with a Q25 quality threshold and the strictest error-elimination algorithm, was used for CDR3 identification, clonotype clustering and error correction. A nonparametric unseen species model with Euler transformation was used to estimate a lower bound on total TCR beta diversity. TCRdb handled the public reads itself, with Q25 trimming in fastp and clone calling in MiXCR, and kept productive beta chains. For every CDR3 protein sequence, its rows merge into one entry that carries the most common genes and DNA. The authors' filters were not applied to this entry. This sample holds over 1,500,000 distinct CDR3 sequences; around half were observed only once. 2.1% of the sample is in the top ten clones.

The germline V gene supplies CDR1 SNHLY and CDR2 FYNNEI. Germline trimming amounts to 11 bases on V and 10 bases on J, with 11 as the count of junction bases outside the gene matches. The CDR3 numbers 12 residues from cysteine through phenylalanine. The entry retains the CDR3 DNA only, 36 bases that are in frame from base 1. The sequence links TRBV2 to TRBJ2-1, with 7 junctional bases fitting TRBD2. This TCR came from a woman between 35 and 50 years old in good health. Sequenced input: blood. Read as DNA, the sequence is TGTGCCGGAGGACTAGGATCCAAAGAGCAGTTCTTC. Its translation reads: CAGGLGSKEQFF.